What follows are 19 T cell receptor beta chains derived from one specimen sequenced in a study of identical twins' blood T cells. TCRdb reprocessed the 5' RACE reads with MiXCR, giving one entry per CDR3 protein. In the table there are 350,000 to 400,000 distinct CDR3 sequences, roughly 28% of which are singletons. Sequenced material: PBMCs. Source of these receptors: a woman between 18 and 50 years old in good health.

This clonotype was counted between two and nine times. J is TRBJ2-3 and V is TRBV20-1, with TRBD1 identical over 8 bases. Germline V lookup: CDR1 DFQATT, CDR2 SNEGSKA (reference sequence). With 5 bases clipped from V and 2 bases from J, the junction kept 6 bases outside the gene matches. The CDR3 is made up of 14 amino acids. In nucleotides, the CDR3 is TGCAGTGCTGACCCGGGACAGGCCACAGATACGCAGTATTTT. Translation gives CSADPGQATDTQYF.

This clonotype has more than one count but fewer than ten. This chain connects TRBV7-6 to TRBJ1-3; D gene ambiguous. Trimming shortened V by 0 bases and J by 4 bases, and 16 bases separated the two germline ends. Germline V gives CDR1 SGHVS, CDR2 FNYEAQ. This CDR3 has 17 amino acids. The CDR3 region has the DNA TGTGCCAGCAGCTTAGCGTTCTCTTCCTCTTCGGGAAACACCATATATTTT. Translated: CASSLAFSSSSGNTIYF.

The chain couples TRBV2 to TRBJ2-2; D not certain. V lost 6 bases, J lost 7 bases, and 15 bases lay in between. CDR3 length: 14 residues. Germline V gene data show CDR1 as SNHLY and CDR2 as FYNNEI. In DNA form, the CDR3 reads TGTGCCAGCAGCGCGACCTTATCGGGCGGGGAGCTGTTTTTT. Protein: CASSATLSGGELFF. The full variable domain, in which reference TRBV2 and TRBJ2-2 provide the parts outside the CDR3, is EPEVTQTPSHQVTQMGQEVILRCVPISNHLYFYWYRQILGQKVEFLVSFYNNEISEKSEIFDDQFSVERPDGSNFTLKIRSTKLEDSAMYFCASSATLSGGELFFGEGSRLTVL.

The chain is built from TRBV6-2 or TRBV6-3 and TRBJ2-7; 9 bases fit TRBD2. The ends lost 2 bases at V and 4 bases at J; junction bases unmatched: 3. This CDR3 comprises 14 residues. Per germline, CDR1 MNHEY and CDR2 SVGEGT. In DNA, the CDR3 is TGTGCCAGCAGTTACGGCCTAGCGGGATACGAGCAGTACTTC. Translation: CASSYGLAGYEQYF.

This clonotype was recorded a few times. The CDR3 bases are TGCAGCGTTGTGATAGCGGGAGGTGAGACCCAGTACTTC. Protein: CSVVIAGGETQYF. The chain links TRBV29-1 to TRBJ2-5, with TRBD2 identical over 10 bases. The CDR3 spans 13 residues. Germline assignment: CDR1 SQVTM and CDR2 ANQGSEA. V lost 4 bases, J lost 5 bases, and 4 bases stayed unmatched.

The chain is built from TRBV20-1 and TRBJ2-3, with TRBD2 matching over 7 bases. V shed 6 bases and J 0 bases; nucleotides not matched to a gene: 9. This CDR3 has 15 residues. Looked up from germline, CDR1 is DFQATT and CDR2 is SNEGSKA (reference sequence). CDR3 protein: CSAGFLADSTDTQYF. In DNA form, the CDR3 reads TGCAGTGCCGGCTTTCTAGCGGACAGCACAGATACGCAGTATTTT.

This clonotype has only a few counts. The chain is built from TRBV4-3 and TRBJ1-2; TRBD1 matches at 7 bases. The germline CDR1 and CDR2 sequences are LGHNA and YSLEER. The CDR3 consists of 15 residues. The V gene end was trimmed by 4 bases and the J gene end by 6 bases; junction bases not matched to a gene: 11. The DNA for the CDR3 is TGCGCCAGCAGCCTGGGGCTGACAGGGTCGGATGGCTACACCTTC. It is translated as CASSLGLTGSDGYTF.

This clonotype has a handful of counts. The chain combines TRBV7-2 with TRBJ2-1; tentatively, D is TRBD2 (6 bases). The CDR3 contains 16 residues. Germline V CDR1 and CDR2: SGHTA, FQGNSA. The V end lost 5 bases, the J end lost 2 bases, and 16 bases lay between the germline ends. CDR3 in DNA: TGTGCCAGCAGCCTCCGTTTTGGCGGGACCTACAATGAGCAGTTCTTC. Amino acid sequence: CASSLRFGGTYNEQFF.

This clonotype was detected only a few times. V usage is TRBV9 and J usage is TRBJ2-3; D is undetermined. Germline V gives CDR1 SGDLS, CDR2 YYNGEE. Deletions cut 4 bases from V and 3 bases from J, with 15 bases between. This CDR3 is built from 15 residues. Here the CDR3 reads CASSPGWGITDTQYF. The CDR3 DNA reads TGTGCCAGCAGCCCTGGGTGGGGTATAACAGATACGCAGTATTTT.

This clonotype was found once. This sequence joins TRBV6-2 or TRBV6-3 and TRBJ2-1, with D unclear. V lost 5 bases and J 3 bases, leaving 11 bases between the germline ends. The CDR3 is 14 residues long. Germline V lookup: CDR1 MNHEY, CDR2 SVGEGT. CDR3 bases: TGTGCCAGCAGTGGAGTCGGCGACTACAATGAGCAGTTCTTC. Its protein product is CASSGVGDYNEQFF.

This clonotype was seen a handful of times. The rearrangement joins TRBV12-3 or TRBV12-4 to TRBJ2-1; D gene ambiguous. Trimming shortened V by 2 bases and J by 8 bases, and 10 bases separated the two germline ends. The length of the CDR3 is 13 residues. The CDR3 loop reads CASSLIQPDEQFF. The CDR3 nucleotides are TGTGCCAGCAGTTTAATCCAGCCCGATGAGCAGTTCTTC.

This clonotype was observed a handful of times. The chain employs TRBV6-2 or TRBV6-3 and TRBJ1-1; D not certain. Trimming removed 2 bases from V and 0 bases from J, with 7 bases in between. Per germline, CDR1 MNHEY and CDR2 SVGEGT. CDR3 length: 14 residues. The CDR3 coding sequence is TGTGCCAGCAGTTACCGGACCTTGAACACTGAAGCTTTCTTT. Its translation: CASSYRTLNTEAFF.

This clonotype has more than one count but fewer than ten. The CDR3 is CASSLDRPRSYEQYF. As DNA, the CDR3 is TGTGCCAGCAGTTTAGATAGGCCCCGATCCTACGAGCAGTACTTC. The rearrangement links TRBV12-3 or TRBV12-4 to TRBJ2-7; no firm D call. With 1 base removed from V and 1 base from J, the gap between germline ends came to 11 bases. The CDR3 has 15 residues.

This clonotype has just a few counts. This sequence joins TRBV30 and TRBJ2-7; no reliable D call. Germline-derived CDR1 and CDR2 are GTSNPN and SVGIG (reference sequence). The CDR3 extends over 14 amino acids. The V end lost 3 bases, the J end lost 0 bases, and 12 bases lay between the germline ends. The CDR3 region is CAWSLYGYSYEQYF. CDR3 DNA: TGTGCCTGGAGCCTCTACGGGTACTCCTACGAGCAGTACTTC. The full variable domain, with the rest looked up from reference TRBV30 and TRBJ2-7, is SQTIHQWPATLVQPVGSPLSLECTVEGTSNPNLYWYRQAAGRGLQLLFYSVGIGQISSEVPQNLSASRPQDRQFILSSKKLLLSDSGFYLCAWSLYGYSYEQYFGPGTRLTVT.

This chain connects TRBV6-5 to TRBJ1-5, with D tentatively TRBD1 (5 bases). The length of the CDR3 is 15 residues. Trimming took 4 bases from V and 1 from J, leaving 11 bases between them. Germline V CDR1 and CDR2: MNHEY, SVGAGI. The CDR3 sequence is CASSSTVWSNQPQHF. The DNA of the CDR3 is TGTGCCAGCAGTTCGACAGTCTGGAGCAATCAGCCCCAGCATTTT.

CDR3 DNA: TGTGCCACCAGCAGAGGCTCGCACCGGGACAGGGGAACCTACGAGCAGTACTTC. This sequence encodes CATSRGSHRDRGTYEQYF. J is TRBJ2-7 and V is TRBV15; 10 bases are a match to TRBD1. This CDR3 has 18 amino acids. V dropped 1 base and J dropped 2; count of bases not matched to a gene: 11. Germline V gene lookup returns CDR1 LNHNV and CDR2 YYDKDF (reference sequence).

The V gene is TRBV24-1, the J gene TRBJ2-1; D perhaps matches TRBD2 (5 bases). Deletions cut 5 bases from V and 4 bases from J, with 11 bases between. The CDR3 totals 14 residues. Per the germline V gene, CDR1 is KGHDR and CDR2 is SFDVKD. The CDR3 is CATSASGGYNEQFF. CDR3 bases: TGTGCCACCAGTGCCAGCGGTGGATACAATGAGCAGTTCTTC.

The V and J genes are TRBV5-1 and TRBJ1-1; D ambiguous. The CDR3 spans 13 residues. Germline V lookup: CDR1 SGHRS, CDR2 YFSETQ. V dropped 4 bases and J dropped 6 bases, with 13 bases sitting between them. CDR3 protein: CASSREDDSEAFF. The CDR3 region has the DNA TGCGCCAGCAGCCGAGAGGACGACTCTGAAGCTTTCTTT.

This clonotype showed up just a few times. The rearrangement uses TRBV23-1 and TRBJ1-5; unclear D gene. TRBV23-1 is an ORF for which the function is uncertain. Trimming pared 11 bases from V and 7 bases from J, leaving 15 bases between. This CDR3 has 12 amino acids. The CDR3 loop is CAPLGPLQPQHF. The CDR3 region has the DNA TGCGCCCCTTTAGGCCCCCTCCAGCCCCAGCATTTT.